This TCR beta chain stems from a study of blood T cell repertoires in COVID-19. On the study more broadly: COVID-19 samples, acute and convalescent, were from the United States, Italy and Spain. The analysed material was cDNA or gDNA that came from T cells, B-cell-depleted T cells, or PBMCs.

In the original workflow: Reference gene primer amplification gave nucleated cell count estimates. Clones were read by immunoSEQ multiplex PCR, and TCRdb kept only the in-frame ones, dropping some. The V and J calls and clone size were taken over from that table, and D and trimming were inferred from the DNA. The sample has 250,000 to 300,000 clones, approximately 82% seen once. Deletions cut 3 bases from V and 6 bases from J, with 11 bases between. Looked up from germline, CDR1 is MNHEY and CDR2 is SMNVEV (reference sequence). This CDR3 region has 14 residues. The clonotype originates from a man aged 55 to 70 who had recovered from COVID-19. Sample: peripheral blood. V usage is TRBV27 and J usage is TRBJ1-4; D is possibly TRBD1 (6 bases). The CDR3 loop reads CASSLGRGYEKLFF. In nucleotides, the CDR3 is TGTGCCAGCAGTTTGGGCAGGGGTTATGAAAAACTGTTTTTT.